This T cell receptor beta chain was identified in a study of T cell responses to AZD1222 COVID-19 vaccine. Germline values: CDR1 MGHRA, CDR2 YSYEKL. V dropped 1 base and J dropped 3; count of bases not matched to a gene: 6. The CDR3 extends over 15 amino acids. Generated by immunoSEQ multiplex PCR, the TCRdb table keeps only in-frame clones and is missing some. The top ten hold over 1.2% of the sample, which has roughly 100,000 clones, approximately 86% seen once. The chain employs TRBV4-1 and TRBJ2-7, with TRBD1 identical over 7 bases. This receptor was taken from an adult in good health. The sample was peripheral blood, taken on day 0 of AZD1222 vaccination. The CDR3 DNA follows: TGCGCCAGCAGCCAAGTCCCGGGACAGTTCTACGAGCAGTACTTC. This codes for CASSQVPGQFYEQYF.